Below are 20 T cell receptor beta chains sequenced from a single sample in a study of blood T cell repertoires in COVID-19. Data came from immunoSEQ multiplex PCR; TCRdb stores just in-frame clones and leaves some out. The sample contains approximately 440,000 clones, 87% of which appear only once. Material: PBMCs or T cells enriched from blood (not recorded which). The origin of the receptors is a woman between 18 and 30 years old who had recovered from COVID-19.

Remarks on this clone: Other DNA sequences of this sample code for an identical CDR3. V is TRBV2 and J is TRBJ1-2, with 8 nucleotides matching TRBD1. CDR3 length equals 13 residues. V gave up 6 bases and J gave up 4 bases; unmatched junction bases: 4. Per germline, CDR1 SNHLY and CDR2 FYNNEI. CDR3 sequence: CASSGQGGYGYTF. CDR3 in DNA: TGTGCCAGCAGCGGACAGGGAGGCTATGGCTACACCTTC.

The J gene is TRBJ2-5, the V gene TRBV20-1; 7 bases are shared with TRBD2. CDR3 length: 11 residues. Germline lookup yields CDR1 DFQATT and CDR2 SNEGSKA (reference sequence). The CDR3 DNA reads TGCGGGGGGGAACTGTCTGAGACCCAGTACTTC. It specifies CGGELSETQYF.

The gene calls are TRBV4-2 and TRBJ1-1, with 7 bases lining up with TRBD1. The CDR3 loop spans 15 amino acids. Trimming at V came to 5 bases and at J to 6 bases, leaving 12 bases not matched to a gene. Germline CDR1 and CDR2: LGHNA and YNFKEQ. CDR3: CASSAQGDPIAEAFF. The CDR3 coding sequence is TGTGCCAGCAGCGCCCAGGGGGATCCAATCGCTGAAGCTTTCTTT.

The chain links TRBV3-1 (or the pseudogene TRBV3-2) to TRBJ2-5; 7 nucleotides agree with TRBD1. Unmatched junction bases numbered 9, after V lost 5 bases and J lost 3 bases. Germline V gives CDR1 LGHDT, CDR2 YNNKEL (reference sequence). CDR3 length: 15 amino acids. Here the CDR3 DNA reads TGTGCCAGCAGCAGGGGGCTCGGGGATAAAGAGACCCAGTACTTC. Its protein is CASSRGLGDKETQYF.

The gene calls are TRBV2 and TRBJ1-4; D unresolved. Deletions cut 2 bases from V and 4 bases from J, with 8 bases between. Germline CDR1 SNHLY, CDR2 FYNNEI. CDR3 length: 14 amino acids. In DNA, the CDR3 is TGTGCCAGCAGTGAATGGACTTATAATGAAAAACTGTTTTTT. Residues: CASSEWTYNEKLFF.

With respect to this clone: A junction boundary mismatches the germline segment, possibly from a read error. The DNA of the CDR3 is TGTGCTTGTGGTTTGGTATTGGGGGGGGCCCCCCCGACCCAGTACTTC. This sequence encodes CACGLVLGGAPPTQYF. V gene TRBV12-5 combines with J gene TRBJ2-5, with D possibly being TRBD2 (7 bases). CDR1 is LGHNT, CDR2 FRNRAP, per germline. CDR3 size: 16 residues.

The V call is TRBV12-3 or TRBV12-4, the J call TRBJ1-1; D call uncertain. There are 13 residues in the CDR3. V lost 3 bases and J 2 bases, leaving 7 bases between the germline ends. CDR3 sequence reads: CASSFSVNTEAFF. Written as DNA, the CDR3 is TGTGCCAGCAGTTTTAGTGTCAACACTGAAGCTTTCTTT.

The chain links TRBV7-2 to TRBJ1-1; D is unresolved. This CDR3 is 12 amino acids long. Germline lookup yields CDR1 SGHTA and CDR2 FQGNSA. Trimming stripped 1 base from V and 7 bases from J, with 7 bases between. The CDR3 nucleotides are TGTGCCAGCAGCTTAGTATTCAGTGAAGCTTTCTTT. It codes for CASSLVFSEAFF.

The V and J genes are TRBV21-1 and TRBJ2-1; no DNA check was done on the table's D call, TRBD2. TRBV21-1 has pseudogene status. The CDR3 sequence is 17 residues long. CDR3 in amino acids: CASSKEPLAYLYNEQFF. The CDR3 DNA sequence: TGTGCCAGCAGCAAGGAACCACTAGCGTACTTATACAATGAGCAGTTCTTC.

The V call is TRBV13, the J call TRBJ2-3; 9 bases are a match to TRBD2. This CDR3 has 16 residues. V lost 2 bases and J lost 3; bases outside the gene matches: 6. Per germline, CDR1 PRHDT and CDR2 FYEKMQ (reference sequence). For the CDR3, the DNA is TGTGCCAGCAGCTTATGGGGCGGGGGGGCAACAGATACGCAGTATTTT. Residues: CASSLWGGGATDTQYF.

This chain joins TRBV2 and TRBJ2-7, with unresolved D. The germline gives CDR1 SNHLY, CDR2 FYNNEI. V shed 2 bases and J shed 5 bases, with 10 bases lying between them. The CDR3 is made up of 13 amino acids. This CDR3 is CASSESYPDEQYF. DNA of the CDR3: TGTGCCAGCAGTGAATCGTATCCCGACGAGCAGTACTTC.

A note on this clone: The sample has other DNA sequences that encode this CDR3 too. The V gene is TRBV7-2, the J gene TRBJ2-1; 8 nucleotides line up with TRBD2. With 1 base clipped from V and 3 bases from J, the junction kept 5 bases outside the gene matches. The CDR3 consists of 16 residues. CDR1 and CDR2 (germline): SGHTA, FQGNSA. The CDR3 loop reads CASSLDLSGGYNEQFF. The CDR3 DNA reads as TGTGCCAGCAGCTTAGATCTCAGCGGGGGCTACAATGAGCAGTTCTTC.

The V call is TRBV11-3, the J call TRBJ2-1; D perhaps matches TRBD2 (5 bases). Trimming stripped 4 bases from V and 5 bases from J, with 12 bases between. The CDR3 covers 14 residues. Germline CDR1 reads SGHNT; CDR2 reads YENEEA. In DNA form, the CDR3 reads TGTGCCAGCAGCTCCTTATCGGAGGACAATGAGCAGTTCTTC. This translates into CASSSLSEDNEQFF.

V gene TRBV7-3 combines with J gene TRBJ2-3; the match to TRBD2 covers 13 bases. This CDR3 is built from 18 residues. The J segment lost 1 base and the V segment lost 5 bases, leaving 9 bases of the junction unmatched. Germline V gene sequence: CDR1 SGHTA, CDR2 FQGTGA. CDR3 bases: TGTGCCAGCAGCCCCACACACGGACTAGCGGGGGGCACAGATACGCAGTATTTT. Protein product: CASSPTHGLAGGTDTQYF.

The chain carries TRBV29-1 and TRBJ2-3; 9 nucleotides line up with TRBD1. The J segment lost 7 bases and the V segment lost 0 bases, leaving 5 bases of the junction unmatched. In germline, CDR1 is SQVTM, CDR2 ANQGSEA. This CDR3 is 14 amino acids long. The CDR3 coding sequence is TGCAGCGTTGAAGAAAGGACAGGGGTAAATACGCAGTATTTT. It is translated as CSVEERTGVNTQYF.

This clone came up a few times. The DNA of the CDR3 is TGTGCCAGCAGCTTTTGGACAGGGGGCAATGAGCAGTTCTTC. This sequence encodes CASSFWTGGNEQFF. The chain links TRBV5-6 to TRBJ2-1; 10 nucleotides match TRBD1. J lost 6 bases, V lost 2 bases, and 2 bases had no gene match. Germline-derived CDR1 and CDR2 are SGHDT and YYEEEE. This CDR3 is 14 amino acids long.

This clone has just one count. V usage is TRBV7-2 and J usage is TRBJ2-3, with D hard to call. This CDR3 comprises 14 residues. Deletions cut 0 bases from V and 7 bases from J, with 11 bases between. CDR1 is SGHTA, CDR2 FQGNSA, per germline. The CDR3 DNA follows: TGTGCCAGCAGCTTAGCCTATTCGACTTATACGCAGTATTTT. It codes for CASSLAYSTYTQYF.

This clone was seen a single time. The V and J genes are TRBV3-1 (or the pseudogene TRBV3-2) and TRBJ2-5; D perhaps matches TRBD2 (6 bases). Per the germline V gene, CDR1 is LGHDT and CDR2 is YNNKEL (reference sequence). V was shortened by 4 bases and J by 4 bases, with 28 bases between the two germline ends. The CDR3 consists of 19 residues. The DNA for the CDR3 is TGTGCCAGCAGCCTCGGGGAGGACTCGCCTTATCCGGGGCGAGAGACCCAGTACTTC. Translated, it gives CASSLGEDSPYPGRETQYF.

The chain joins TRBV28 to TRBJ1-3; possibly TRBD1 for D (5 bases). Trimming removed 6 bases from V and 0 bases from J, with 6 bases in between. This CDR3 region has 13 residues. From germline, CDR1 is MDHEN and CDR2 SYDVKM. CDR3 DNA: TGTGCCAGCAGAGACAGCTCTGGAAACACCATATATTTT. Its translation is CASRDSSGNTIYF.

This chain connects TRBV4-1 to TRBJ2-7; no definite D call. Germline CDR1 reads MGHRA; CDR2 reads YSYEKL. The CDR3 is 12 amino acids. V was cut by 0 bases and J by 6 bases, with 6 bases left in between. CDR3 residues: CASSQDLSEQYF. DNA for the CDR3: TGCGCCAGCAGCCAAGACCTGAGCGAGCAGTACTTC.